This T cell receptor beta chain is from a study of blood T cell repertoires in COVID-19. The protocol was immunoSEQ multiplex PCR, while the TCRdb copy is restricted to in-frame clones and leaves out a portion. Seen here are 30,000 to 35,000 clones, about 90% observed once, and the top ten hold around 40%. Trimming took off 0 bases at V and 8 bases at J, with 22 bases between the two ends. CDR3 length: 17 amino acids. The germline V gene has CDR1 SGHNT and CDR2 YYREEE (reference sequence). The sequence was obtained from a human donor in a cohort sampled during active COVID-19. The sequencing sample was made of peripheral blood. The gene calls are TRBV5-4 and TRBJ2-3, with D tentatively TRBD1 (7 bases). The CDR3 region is CASSLGVTGARSGTQYF. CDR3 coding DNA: TGTGCCAGCAGCTTGGGGGTTACAGGGGCCCGTAGCGGTACGCAGTATTTT.